Listed below are T cell receptor beta chains from one sample, sequenced in a study of shared clonotypes between healthy human individuals. The method was immunoSEQ multiplex PCR; TCRdb's version includes in-frame clones alone and lacks a portion of them. The repertoire includes roughly 1,500,000 clones, 98% of them detected once, and roughly 0.42% sits in the top ten. Sequenced material: naive CD4+ T cells sorted from blood. The source is a man aged 25 to 45 in good health. The conserved cysteine and the conserved F or W are not part of the CDR3 here. Each record gives: J gene, V gene, CDR3 protein.

j_gene: TRBJ1-5; v_gene: TRBV6-5; CDR3aa: ASSYSNAGGGQPQH
j_gene: TRBJ2-7; v_gene: TRBV5-5; CDR3aa: ASSTGMWYEQY
j_gene: TRBJ2-1; v_gene: TRBV7-9; CDR3aa: ASSLESLANEQF
j_gene: TRBJ2-7; v_gene: TRBV5-1; CDR3aa: ASSFEGTGTYEQY
j_gene: TRBJ1-1; v_gene: TRBV15; CDR3aa: ATSSWVRGNTEAF
j_gene: TRBJ1-2; v_gene: TRBV4-2; CDR3aa: ASSQEGQYGYT
j_gene: TRBJ2-7; v_gene: TRBV9; CDR3aa: ASSVTGTGIYEQY
j_gene: TRBJ2-7; v_gene: TRBV7-9; CDR3aa: ASSPRRLGQSGDYEQY
j_gene: TRBJ2-1; v_gene: TRBV11-3; CDR3aa: ASSLGTRGSNEQF
j_gene: TRBJ2-2; v_gene: TRBV21-1; CDR3aa: ASSKVQSGTSGRTLNTGELF
j_gene: TRBJ2-7; v_gene: TRBV7-2; CDR3aa: ASSLAGPGLAGGWNPYEQY
j_gene: TRBJ1-1; v_gene: TRBV4-1; CDR3aa: ASSSQTGANTEAF
j_gene: TRBJ2-7; v_gene: TRBV19; CDR3aa: ASSTGGYEQY
j_gene: TRBJ2-5; v_gene: TRBV30; CDR3aa: AYSGGAKTQY
j_gene: TRBJ1-1; v_gene: TRBV5-4; CDR3aa: ASSLTAGNTEAF
j_gene: TRBJ1-5; v_gene: TRBV14; CDR3aa: ASSGDVNQPQH
j_gene: TRBJ2-3; v_gene: TRBV5-1; CDR3aa: ASRGAGDLTDTQY
j_gene: TRBJ1-1; v_gene: TRBV2; CDR3aa: ASSDEWGTEAF
j_gene: TRBJ1-2; v_gene: TRBV5-8; CDR3aa: ASILGTGNYGYT
j_gene: TRBJ2-3; v_gene: TRBV5-1; CDR3aa: ASSFGLARETDTQY
j_gene: TRBJ2-1; v_gene: TRBV10-3; CDR3aa: AISPTSGRAGEQF
j_gene: TRBJ2-7; v_gene: TRBV4-1; CDR3aa: ASSPGTGGFYEQY
j_gene: TRBJ1-1; v_gene: TRBV11-1; CDR3aa: ASSLGAVGYSAF
j_gene: TRBJ2-1; v_gene: TRBV1; CDR3aa: TSSHDGLAGIYNEQF